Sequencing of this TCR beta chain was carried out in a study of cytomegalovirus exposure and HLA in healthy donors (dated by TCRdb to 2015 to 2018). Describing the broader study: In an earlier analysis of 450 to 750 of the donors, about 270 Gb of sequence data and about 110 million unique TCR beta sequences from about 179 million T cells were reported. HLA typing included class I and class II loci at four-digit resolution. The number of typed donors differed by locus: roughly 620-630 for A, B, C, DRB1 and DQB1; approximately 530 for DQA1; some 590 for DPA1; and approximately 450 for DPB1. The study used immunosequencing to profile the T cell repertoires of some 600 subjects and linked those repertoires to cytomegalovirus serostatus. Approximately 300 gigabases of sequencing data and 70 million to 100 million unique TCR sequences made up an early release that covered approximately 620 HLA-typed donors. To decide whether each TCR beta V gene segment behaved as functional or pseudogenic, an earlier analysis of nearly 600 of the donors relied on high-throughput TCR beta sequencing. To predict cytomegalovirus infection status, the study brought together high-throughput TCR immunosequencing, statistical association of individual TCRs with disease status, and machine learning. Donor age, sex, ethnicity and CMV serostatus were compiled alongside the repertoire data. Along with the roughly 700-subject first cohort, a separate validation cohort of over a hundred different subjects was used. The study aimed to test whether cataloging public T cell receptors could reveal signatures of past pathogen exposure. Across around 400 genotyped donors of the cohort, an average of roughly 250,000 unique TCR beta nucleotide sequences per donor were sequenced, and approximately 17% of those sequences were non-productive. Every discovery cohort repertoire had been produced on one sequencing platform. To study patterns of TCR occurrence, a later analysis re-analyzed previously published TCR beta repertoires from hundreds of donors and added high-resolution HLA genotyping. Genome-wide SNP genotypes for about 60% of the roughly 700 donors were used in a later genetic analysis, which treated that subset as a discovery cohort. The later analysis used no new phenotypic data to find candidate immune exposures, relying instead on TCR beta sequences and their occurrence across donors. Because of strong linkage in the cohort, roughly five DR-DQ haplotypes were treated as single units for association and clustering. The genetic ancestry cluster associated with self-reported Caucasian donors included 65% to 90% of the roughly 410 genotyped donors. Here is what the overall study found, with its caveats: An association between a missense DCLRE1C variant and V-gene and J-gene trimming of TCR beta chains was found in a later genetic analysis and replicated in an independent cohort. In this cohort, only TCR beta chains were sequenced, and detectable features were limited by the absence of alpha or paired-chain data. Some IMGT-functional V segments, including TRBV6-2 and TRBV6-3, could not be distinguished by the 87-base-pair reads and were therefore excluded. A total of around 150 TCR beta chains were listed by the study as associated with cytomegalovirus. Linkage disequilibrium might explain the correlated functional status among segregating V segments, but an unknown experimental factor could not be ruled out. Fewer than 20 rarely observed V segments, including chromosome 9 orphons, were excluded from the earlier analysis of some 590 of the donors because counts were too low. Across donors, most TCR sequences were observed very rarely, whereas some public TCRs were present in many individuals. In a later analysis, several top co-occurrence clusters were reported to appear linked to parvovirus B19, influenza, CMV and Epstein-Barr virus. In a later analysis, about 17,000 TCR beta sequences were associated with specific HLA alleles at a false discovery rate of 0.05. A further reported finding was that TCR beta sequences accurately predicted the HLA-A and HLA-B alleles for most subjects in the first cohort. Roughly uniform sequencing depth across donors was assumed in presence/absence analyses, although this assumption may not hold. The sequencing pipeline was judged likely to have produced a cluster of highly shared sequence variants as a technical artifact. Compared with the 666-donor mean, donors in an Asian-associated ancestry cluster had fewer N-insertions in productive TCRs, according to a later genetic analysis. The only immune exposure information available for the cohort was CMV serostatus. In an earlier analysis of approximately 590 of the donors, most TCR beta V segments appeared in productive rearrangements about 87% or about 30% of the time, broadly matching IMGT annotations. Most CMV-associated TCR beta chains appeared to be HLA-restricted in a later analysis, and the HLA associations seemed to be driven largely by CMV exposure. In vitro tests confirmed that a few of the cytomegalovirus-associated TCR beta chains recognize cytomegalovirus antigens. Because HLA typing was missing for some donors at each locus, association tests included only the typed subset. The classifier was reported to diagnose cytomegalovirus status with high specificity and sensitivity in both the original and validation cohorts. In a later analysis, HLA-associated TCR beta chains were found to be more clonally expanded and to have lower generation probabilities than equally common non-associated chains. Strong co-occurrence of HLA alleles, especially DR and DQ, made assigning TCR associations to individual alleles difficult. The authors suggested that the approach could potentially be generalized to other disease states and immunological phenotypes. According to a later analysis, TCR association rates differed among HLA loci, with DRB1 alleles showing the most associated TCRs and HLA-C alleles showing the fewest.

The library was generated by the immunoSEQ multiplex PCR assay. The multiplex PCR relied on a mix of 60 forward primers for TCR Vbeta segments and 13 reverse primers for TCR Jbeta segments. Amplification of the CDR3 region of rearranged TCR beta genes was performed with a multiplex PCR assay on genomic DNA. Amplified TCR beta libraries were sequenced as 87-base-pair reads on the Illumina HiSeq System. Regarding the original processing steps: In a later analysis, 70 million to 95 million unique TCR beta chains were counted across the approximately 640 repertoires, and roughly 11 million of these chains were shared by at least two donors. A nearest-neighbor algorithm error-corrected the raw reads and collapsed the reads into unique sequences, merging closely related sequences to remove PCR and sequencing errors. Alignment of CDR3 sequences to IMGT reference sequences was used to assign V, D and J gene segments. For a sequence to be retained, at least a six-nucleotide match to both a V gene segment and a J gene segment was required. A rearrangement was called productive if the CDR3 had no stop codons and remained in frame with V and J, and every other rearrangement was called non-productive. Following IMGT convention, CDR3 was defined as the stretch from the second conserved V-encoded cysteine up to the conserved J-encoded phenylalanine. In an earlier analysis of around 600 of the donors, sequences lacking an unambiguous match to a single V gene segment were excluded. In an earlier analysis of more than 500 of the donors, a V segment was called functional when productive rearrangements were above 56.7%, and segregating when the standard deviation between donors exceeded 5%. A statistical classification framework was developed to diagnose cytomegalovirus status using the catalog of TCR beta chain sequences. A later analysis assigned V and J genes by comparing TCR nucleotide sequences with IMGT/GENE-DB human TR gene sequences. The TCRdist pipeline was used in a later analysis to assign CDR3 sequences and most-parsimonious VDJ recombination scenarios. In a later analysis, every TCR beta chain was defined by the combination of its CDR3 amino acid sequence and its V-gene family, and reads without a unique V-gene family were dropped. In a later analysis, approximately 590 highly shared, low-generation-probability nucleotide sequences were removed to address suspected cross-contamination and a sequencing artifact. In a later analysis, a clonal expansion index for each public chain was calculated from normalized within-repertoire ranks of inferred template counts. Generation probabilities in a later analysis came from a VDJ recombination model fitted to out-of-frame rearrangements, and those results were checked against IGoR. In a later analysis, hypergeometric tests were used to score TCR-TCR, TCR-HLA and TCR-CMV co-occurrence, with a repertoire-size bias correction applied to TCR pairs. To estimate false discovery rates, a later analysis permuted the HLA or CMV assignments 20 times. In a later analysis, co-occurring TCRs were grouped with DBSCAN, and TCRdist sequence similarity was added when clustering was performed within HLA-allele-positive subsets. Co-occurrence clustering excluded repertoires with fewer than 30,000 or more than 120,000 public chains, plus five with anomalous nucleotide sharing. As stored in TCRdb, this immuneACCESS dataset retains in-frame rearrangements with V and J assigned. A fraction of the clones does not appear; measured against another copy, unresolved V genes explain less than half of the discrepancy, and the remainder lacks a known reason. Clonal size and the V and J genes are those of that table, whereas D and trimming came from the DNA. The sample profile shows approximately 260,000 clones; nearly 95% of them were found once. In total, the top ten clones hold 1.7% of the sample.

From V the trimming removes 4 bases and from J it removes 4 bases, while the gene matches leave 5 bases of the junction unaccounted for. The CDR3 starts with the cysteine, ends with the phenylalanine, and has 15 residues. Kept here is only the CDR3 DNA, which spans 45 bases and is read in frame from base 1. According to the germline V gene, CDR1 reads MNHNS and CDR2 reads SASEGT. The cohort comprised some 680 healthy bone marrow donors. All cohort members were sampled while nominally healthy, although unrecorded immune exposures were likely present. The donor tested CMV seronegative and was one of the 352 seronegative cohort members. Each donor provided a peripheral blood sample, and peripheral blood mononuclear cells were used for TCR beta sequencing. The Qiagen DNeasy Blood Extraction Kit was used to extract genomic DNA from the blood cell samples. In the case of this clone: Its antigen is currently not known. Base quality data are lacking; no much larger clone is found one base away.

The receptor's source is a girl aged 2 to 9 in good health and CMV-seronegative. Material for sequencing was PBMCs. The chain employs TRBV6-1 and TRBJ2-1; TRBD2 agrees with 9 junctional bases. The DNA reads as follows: TGTGCCAGCAGTGGTTGGCGGGGGGGATACAATGAGCAGTTCTTC. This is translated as CASSGWRGGYNEQFF.